The clone carrying this TCR beta chain was counted ten times or more. The sample comes from a study of T cells in Graves' hyperthyroidism and ophthalmopathy. V shed 7 bases and J shed 7 bases, with 16 bases lying between them. This CDR3 is 13 amino acids long. Germline CDR1 and CDR2: SNHLY and FYNNEI. TCR beta CDR3 sequences were amplified from RNA transcripts. The HTBI primer set was used in a first-round RT-PCR of the TCR CDR3. TCRdb called the multiplex PCR reads again in MiXCR, with one record for every CDR3 protein. The sample shows approximately 720,000 distinct CDR3 sequences, 15% to 20% of them seen only once.

This sequence joins TRBV2 and TRBJ1-2; no firm D call. Material for sequencing was blood. This clonotype originated in a woman between 50 and 59 years old with Graves' hyperthyroidism that later progressed to Graves' ophthalmopathy. The CDR3, as DNA: TGTGCCAGCATTCAGAATCGGGGATCTGGCTACACCTTC. Amino acids: CASIQNRGSGYTF.